Sequencing of this T cell receptor (beta chain) was carried out in a study of T cell repertoires in cytomegalovirus infection. As for the study in general: Both CMV infection and a matching HLA type were indicated by public TCR beta signatures. Study outcomes and limitations: What dominated the ex vivo response were HLA-C-restricted CMV-specific TCR beta clonotypes. Summed frequency of public TCR beta families distinguished CMV carriers with the relevant HLA.

This clonotype was seen repeatedly, ten times or more. The antigen is not known. MiXCR, run by TCRdb on the reads, gives a single entry per CDR3 protein. This sample has hundreds of thousands of distinct CDR3 sequences, with around 9.5% found just once. This CDR3 is 13 amino acids long. J gave up 2 bases and V 5 bases, and 3 bases lay outside the gene matches. Germline CDR1 is SQVTM and CDR2 is ANQGSEA. This receptor was identified in a human donor in good health (CMV status not recorded). Some clones in this sample may be carry-over from other donors' samples. Material: PBMCs. The chain is built from TRBV29-1 and TRBJ2-7, with TRBD2 identical over 10 bases. The CDR3 is CSVKGLAPYEQYF. CDR3 in DNA: TGCAGCGTTAAGGGACTAGCGCCCTACGAGCAGTACTTC.